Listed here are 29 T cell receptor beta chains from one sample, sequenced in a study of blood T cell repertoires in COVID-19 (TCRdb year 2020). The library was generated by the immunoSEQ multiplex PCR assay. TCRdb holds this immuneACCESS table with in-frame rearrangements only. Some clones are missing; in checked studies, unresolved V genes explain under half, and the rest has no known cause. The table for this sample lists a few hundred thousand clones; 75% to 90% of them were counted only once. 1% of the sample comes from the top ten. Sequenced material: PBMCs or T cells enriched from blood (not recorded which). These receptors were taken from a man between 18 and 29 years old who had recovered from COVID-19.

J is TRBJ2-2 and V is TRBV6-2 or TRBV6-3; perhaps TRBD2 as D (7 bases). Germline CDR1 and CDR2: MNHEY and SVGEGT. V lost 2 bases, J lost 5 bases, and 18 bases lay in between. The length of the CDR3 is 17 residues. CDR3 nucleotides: TGTGCCAGCAGTTACGACCCGGGGGCGGGAGATACCGGGGAGCTGTTTTTT. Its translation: CASSYDPGAGDTGELFF.

DNA of the CDR3: TGTGCCAGCAGGCCTAACGGGGTCCGGATCACTGAAGCTTTCTTT. Encoded protein: CASRPNGVRITEAFF. The chain employs TRBV7-9 and TRBJ1-1; D is unresolved. The germline V gene encodes CDR1 SEHNR and CDR2 FQNEAQ (reference sequence). The CDR3 covers 15 residues. V lost 6 bases to trimming and J lost 4 bases, with 18 bases between them.

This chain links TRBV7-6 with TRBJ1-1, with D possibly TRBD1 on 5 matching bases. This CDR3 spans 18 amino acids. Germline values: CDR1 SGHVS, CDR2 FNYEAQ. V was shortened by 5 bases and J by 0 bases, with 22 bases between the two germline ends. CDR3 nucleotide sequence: TGTGCCAGCAGCCCGCACAGGAGATACAGAAAAATGAACACTGAAGCTTTCTTT. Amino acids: CASSPHRRYRKMNTEAFF. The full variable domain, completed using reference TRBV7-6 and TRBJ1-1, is GAGVSQSPRYKVTKRGQDVALRCDPISGHVSLYWYRQALGQGPEFLTYFNYEAQQDKSGLPNDRFSAERPEGSISTLTIQRTEQRDSAMYRCASSPHRRYRKMNTEAFFGQGTRLTVV.

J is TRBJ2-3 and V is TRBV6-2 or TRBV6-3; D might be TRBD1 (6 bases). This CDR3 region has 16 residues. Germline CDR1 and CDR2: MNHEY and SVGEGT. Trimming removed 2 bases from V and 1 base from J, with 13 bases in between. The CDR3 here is CASSYPFAGGTDTQYF. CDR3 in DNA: TGTGCCAGCAGTTACCCGTTCGCAGGGGGCACAGATACGCAGTATTTT.

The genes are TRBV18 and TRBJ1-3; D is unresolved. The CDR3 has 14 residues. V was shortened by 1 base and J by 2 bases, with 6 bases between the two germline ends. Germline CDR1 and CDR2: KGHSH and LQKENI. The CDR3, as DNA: TGTGCCAGCTCACCACGTCAGGCTGGAAACACCATATATTTT. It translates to CASSPRQAGNTIYF.

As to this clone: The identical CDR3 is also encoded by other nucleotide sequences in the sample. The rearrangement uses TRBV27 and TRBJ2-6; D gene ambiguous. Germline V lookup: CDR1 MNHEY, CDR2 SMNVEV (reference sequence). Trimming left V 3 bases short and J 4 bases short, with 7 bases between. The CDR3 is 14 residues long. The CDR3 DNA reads TGTGCCAGCAGTTTCTCGAGCGGGGCCAACGTCCTGACTTTC. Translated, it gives CASSFSSGANVLTF. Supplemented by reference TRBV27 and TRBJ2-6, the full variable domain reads EAQVTQNPRYLITVTGKKLTVTCSQNMNHEYMSWYRQDPGLGLRQIYYSMNVEVTDKGDVPEGYKVSRKEKRNFPLILESPSPNQTSLYFCASSFSSGANVLTFGAGSRLTVL.

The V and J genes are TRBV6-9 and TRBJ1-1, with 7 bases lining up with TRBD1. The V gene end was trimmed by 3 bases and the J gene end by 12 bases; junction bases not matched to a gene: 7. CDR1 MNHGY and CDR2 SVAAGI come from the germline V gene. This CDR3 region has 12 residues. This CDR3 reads CASSYPDRPTFF. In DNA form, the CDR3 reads TGTGCCAGCAGTTACCCGGACAGGCCAACTTTCTTT.

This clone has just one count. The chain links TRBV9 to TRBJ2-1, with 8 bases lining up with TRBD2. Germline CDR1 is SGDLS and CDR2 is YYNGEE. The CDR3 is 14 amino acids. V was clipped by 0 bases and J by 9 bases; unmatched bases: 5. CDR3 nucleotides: TGTGCCAGCAGCGTAGGACTTAGCGGGGTTGAGCAGTTCTTC. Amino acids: CASSVGLSGVEQFF.

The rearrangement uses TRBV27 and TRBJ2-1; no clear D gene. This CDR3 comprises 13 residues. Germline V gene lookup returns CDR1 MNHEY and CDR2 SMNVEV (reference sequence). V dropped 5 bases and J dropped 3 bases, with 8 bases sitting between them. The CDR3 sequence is CASSLRVYNEQFF. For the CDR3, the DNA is TGTGCCAGCAGTCTGAGAGTCTACAATGAGCAGTTCTTC.

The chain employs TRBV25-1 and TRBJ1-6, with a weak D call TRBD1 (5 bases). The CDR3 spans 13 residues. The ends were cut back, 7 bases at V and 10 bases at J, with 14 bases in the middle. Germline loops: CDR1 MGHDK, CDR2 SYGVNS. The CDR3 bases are TGTGCCAGCACTGGCAGGGAAAACTCACCCCTCCACTTT. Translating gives CASTGRENSPLHF.

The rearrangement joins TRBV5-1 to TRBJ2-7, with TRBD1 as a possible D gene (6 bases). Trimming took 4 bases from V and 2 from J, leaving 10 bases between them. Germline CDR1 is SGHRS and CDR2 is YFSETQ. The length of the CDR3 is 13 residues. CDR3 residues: CASSPGQTYEQYF. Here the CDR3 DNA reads TGCGCCAGCAGCCCAGGACAGACCTACGAGCAGTACTTC.

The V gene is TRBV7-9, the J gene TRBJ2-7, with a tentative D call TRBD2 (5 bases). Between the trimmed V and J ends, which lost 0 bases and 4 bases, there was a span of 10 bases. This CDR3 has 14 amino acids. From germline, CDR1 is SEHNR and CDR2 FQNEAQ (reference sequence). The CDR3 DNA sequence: TGTGCCAGCAGCTTAGCCTCCGGGAATTACGAGCAGTACTTC. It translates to CASSLASGNYEQYF.

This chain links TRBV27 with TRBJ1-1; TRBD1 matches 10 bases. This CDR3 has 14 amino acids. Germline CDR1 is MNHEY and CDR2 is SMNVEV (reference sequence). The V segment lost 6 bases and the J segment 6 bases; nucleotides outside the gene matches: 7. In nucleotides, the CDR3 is TGTGCCAGCAGGTGGACAGGGGGATACTCTGAAGCTTTCTTT. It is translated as CASRWTGGYSEAFF.

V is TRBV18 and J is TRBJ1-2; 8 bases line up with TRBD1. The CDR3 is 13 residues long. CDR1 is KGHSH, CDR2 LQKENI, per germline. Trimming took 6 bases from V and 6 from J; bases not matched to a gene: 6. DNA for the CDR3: TGTGCCAGCTCTCCTCCGACAGGGGATGGCTACACCTTC. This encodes CASSPPTGDGYTF.

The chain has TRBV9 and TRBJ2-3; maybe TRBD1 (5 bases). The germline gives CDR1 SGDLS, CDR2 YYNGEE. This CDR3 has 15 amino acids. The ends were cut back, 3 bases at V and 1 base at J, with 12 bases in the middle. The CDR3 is CASSELDSRTDTQYF. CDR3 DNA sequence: TGTGCCAGCAGCGAACTCGACAGCCGCACAGATACGCAGTATTTT.

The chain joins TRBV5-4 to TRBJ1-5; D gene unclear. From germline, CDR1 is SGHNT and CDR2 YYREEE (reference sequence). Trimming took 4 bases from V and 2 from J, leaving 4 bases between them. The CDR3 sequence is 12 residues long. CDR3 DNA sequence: TGTGCCAGCAGCGTCGGCAATCAGCCCCAGCATTTT. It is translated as CASSVGNQPQHF.

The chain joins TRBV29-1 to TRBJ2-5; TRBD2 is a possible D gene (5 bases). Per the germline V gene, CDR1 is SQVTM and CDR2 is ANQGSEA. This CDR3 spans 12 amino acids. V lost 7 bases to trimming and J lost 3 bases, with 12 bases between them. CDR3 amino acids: CSAAPGKETQYF. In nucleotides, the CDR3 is TGCAGCGCCGCCCCGGGGAAAGAGACCCAGTACTTC.

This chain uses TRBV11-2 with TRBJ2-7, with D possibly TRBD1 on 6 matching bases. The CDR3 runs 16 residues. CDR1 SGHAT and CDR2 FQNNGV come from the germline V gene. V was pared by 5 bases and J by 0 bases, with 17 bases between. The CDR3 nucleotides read TGTGCCAGCAGCCAAAGGCCGGGACACAGCTCCTACGAGCAGTACTTC. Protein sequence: CASSQRPGHSSYEQYF.

CDR3 in amino acids: CASSESGLLGTDTQYF. CDR3 DNA: TGTGCCAGCAGTGAAAGTGGACTCCTCGGCACAGATACGCAGTATTTT. This chain uses TRBV6-1 with TRBJ2-3; possibly TRBD2 for D (5 bases). This CDR3 has 16 amino acids. Germline CDR1 reads MNHNS; CDR2 reads SASEGT. V lost 2 bases to trimming and J lost 1 base, with 13 bases between them.

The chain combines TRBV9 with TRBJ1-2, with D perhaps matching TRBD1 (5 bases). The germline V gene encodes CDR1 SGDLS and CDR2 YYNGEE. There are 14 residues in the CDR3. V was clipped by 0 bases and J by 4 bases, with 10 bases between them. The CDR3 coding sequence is TGTGCCAGCAGCGTAGAGCAGGGATTCTATGGCTACACCTTC. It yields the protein CASSVEQGFYGYTF.

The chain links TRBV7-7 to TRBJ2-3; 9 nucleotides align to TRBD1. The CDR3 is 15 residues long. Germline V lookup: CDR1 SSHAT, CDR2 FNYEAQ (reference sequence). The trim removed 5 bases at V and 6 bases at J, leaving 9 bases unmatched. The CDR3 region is CASSAGQGSSDTQYF. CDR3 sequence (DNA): TGTGCCAGCAGCGCGGGACAGGGTAGCTCGGATACGCAGTATTTT.

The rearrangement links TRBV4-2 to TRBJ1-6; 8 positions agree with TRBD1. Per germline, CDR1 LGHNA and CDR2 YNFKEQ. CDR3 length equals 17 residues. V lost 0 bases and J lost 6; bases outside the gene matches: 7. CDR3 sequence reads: CASSQDFRQGANSPLHF. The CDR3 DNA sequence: TGTGCCAGCAGCCAAGATTTTCGGCAGGGGGCTAATTCACCCCTCCACTTT.

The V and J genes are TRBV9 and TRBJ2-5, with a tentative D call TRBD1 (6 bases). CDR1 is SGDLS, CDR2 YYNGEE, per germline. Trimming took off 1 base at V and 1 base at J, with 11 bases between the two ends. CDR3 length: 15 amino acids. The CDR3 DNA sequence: TGTGCCAGCAGCGTACAGGCAGGGGCCCAAGAGACCCAGTACTTC. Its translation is CASSVQAGAQETQYF.

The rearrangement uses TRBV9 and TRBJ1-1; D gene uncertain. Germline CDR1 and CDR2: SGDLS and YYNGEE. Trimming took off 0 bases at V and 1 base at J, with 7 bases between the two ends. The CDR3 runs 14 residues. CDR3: CASSVAGQNTEAFF. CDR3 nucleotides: TGTGCCAGCAGCGTAGCTGGGCAGAACACTGAAGCTTTCTTT.

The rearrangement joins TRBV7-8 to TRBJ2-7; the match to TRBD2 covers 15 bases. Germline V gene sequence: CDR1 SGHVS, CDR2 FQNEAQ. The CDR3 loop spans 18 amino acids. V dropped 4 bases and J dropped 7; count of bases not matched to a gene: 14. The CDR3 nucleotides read TGTGCCAGCAGCTCCGAGGGGACTAGCGGGAGGAGGGCGCGGGAGCAGTACTTC. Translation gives CASSSEGTSGRRAREQYF. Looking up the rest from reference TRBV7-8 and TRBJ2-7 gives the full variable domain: GAGVSQSPRYKVAKRGQDVALRCDPISGHVSLFWYQQALGQGPEFLTYFQNEAQLDKSGLPSDRFFAERPEGSVSTLKIQRTQQEDSAVYLCASSSEGTSGRRAREQYFGPGTRLTVT.

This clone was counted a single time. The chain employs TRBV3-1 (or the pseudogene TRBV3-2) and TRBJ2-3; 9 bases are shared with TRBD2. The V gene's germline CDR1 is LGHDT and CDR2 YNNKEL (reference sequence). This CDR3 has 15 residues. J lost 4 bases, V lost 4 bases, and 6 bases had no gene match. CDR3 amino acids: CASSLTSGKSDTQYF. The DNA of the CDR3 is TGTGCCAGCAGCCTGACTAGCGGTAAATCAGATACGCAGTATTTT.

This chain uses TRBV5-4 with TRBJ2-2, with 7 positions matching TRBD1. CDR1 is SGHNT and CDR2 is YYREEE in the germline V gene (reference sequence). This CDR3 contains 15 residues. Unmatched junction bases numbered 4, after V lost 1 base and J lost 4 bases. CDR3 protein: CASSLFTGVTGELFF. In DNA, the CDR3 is TGTGCCAGCAGCTTGTTTACAGGGGTCACCGGGGAGCTGTTTTTT.

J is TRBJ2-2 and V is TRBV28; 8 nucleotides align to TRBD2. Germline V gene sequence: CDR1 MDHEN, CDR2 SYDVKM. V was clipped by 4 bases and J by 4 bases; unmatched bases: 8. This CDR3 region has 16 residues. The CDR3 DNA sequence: TGTGCCAGCAGTTCACCGGGGGGGGAGGGCACCGGGGAGCTGTTTTTT. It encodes CASSSPGGEGTGELFF.

This CDR3 reads CASSPGGVGETQYF. In DNA, the CDR3 is TGCGCCAGCAGCCCGGGGGGTGTCGGAGAGACCCAGTACTTC. V usage is TRBV4-1 and J usage is TRBJ2-5, with 7 bases aligning to TRBD2. The ends lost 4 bases at V and 4 bases at J; junction bases unmatched: 6. The CDR3 totals 14 residues. CDR1 and CDR2 from the germline V gene are MGHRA and YSYEKL.